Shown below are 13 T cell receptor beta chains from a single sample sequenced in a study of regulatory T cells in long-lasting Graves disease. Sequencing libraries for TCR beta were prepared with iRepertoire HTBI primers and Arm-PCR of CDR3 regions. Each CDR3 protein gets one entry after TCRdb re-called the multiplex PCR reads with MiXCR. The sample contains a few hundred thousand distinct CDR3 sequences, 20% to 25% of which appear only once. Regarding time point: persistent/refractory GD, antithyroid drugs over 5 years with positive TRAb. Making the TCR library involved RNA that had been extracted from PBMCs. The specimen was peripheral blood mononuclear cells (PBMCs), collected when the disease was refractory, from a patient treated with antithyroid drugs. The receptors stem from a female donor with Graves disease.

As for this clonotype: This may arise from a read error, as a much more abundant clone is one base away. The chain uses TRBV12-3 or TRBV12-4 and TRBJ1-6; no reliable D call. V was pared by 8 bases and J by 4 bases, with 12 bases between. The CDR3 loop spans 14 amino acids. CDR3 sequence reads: CASGPRVYNSPLHF. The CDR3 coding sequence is TGTGCCAGCGGTCCCCGCGTGTATAATTCACCCCTCCACTTT.

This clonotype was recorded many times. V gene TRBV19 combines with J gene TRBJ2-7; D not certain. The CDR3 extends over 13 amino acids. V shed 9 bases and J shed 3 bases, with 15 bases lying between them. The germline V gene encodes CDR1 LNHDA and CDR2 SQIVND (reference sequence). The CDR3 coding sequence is TGTGCCAGAGGGTCCGACGGCTTCTACGAGCAGTACTTC. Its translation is CARGSDGFYEQYF.

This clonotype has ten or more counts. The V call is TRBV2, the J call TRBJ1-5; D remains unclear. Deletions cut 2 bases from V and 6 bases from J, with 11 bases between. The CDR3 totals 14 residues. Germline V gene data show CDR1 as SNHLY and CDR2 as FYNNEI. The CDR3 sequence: CASSEQAGGQPQHF. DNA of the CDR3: TGTGCCAGCAGTGAACAGGCGGGCGGTCAGCCCCAGCATTTT.

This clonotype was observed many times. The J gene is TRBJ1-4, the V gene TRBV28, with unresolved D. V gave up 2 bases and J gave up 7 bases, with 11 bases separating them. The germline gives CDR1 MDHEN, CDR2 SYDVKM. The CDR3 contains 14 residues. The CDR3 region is CASSLGRVGEKLFF. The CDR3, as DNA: TGTGCCAGCAGTTTAGGGCGGGTTGGTGAAAAACTGTTTTTT. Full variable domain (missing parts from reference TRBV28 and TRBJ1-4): DVKVTQSSRYLVKRTGEKVFLECVQDMDHENMFWYRQDPGLGLRLIYFSYDVKMKEKGDIPEGYSVSREKKERFSLILESASTNQTSMYLCASSLGRVGEKLFFGSGTQLSVL.

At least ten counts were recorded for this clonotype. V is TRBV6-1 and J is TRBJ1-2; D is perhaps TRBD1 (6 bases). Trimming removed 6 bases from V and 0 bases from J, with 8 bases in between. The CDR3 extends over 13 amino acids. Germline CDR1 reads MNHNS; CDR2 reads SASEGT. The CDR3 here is CASRQGTNYGYTF. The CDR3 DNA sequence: TGTGCCAGCAGGCAGGGGACTAACTATGGCTACACCTTC.

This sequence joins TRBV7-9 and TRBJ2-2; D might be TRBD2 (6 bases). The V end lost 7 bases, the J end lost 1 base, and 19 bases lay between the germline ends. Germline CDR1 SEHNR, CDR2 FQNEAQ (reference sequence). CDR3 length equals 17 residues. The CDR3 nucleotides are TGTGCCAGCACCTCCCACCTACGGACTAAGAACACCGGGGAGCTGTTTTTT. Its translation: CASTSHLRTKNTGELFF.

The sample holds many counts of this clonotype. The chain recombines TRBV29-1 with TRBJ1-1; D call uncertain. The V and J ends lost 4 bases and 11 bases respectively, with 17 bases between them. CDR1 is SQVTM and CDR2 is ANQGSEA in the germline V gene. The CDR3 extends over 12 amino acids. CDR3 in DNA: TGCAGCGTTGGACGGACGGCCTATGGGGCTTTCTTT. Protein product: CSVGRTAYGAFF.

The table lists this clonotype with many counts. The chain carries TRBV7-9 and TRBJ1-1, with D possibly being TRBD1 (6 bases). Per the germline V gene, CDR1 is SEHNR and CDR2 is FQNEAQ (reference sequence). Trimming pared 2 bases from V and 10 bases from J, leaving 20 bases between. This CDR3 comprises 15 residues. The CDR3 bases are TGTGCCAGCAGCTTAATGGGACAACCTGAAAAAGGAGCTTTCTTT. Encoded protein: CASSLMGQPEKGAFF.

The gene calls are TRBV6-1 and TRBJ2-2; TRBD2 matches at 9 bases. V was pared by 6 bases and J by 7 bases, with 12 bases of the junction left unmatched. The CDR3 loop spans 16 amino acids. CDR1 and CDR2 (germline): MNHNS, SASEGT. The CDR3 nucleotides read TGTGCCAGCAGCCGGCGGGGCGGGGGGGCTGACGGGGAGCTGTTTTTT. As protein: CASSRRGGGADGELFF.

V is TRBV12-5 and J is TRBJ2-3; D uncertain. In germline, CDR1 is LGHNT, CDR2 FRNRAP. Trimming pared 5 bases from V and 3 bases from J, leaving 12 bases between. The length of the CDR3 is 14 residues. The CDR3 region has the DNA TGTGCTAGTGGTATACCCCCTCAGACAGATACGCAGTATTTT. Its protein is CASGIPPQTDTQYF.

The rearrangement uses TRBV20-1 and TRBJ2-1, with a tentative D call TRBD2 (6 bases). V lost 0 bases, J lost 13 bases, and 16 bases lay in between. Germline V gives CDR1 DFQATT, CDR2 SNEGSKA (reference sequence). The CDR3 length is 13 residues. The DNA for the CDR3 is TGCAGTGCTAGAGATCGAGGGACTCCTGAACAGTTCTTC. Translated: CSARDRGTPEQFF.

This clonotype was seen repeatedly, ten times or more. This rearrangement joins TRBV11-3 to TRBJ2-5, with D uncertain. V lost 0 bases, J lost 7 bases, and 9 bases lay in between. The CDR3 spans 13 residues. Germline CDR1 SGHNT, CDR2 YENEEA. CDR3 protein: CASSLEAYGTQYF. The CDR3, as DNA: TGTGCCAGCAGCTTAGAGGCTTATGGGACCCAGTACTTC.

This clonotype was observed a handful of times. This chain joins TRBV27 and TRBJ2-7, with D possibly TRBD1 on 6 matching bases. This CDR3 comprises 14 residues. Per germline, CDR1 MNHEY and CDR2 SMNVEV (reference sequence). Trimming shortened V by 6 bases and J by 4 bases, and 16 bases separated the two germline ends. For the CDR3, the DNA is TGTGCCAGCAGCCTCAGGGGCGGTATTTACGAGCAGTACTTC. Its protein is CASSLRGGIYEQYF.